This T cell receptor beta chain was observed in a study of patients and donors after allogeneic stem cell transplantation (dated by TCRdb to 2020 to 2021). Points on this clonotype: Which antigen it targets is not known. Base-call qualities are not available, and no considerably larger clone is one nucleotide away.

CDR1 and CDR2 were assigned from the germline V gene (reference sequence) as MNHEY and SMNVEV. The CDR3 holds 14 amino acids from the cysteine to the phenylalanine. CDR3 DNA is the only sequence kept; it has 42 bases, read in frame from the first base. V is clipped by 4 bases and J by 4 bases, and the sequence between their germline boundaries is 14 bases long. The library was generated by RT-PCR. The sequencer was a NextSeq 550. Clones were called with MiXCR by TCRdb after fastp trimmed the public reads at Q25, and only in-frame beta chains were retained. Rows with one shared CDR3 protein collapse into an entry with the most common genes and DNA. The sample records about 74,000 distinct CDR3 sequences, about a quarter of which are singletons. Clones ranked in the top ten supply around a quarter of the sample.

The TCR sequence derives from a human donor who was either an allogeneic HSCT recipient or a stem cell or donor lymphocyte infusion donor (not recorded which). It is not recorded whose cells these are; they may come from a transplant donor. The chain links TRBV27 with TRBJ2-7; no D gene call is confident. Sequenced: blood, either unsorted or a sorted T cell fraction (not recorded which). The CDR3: CASSSAPQPYEQYF. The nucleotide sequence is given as TGTGCCAGCAGTTCCGCCCCCCAGCCTTACGAGCAGTACTTC.